This T cell receptor (beta chain) was captured by sequencing in a study of blood T cell repertoires in COVID-19. Study-level background: Nucleic acid was either cDNA or gDNA, and it came from T cells, B-cell-depleted T cells, or PBMCs.

This CDR3 has 15 residues. V was pared by 2 bases and J by 4 bases, with 7 bases of the junction left unmatched. Germline CDR1 is LNHDA and CDR2 is SQIVND (reference sequence). In the authors' methods: How many nucleated cells were present was estimated from reference gene primer amplification. Using immunoSEQ multiplex PCR, the repertoire was profiled, and TCRdb retains in-frame clones only, with some absent. V and J calls plus clone size are reproduced from that table; the DNA served to infer D and trimming. The repertoire consists of more than 300,000 clones, with under 95% occurring once and the leading ten covering around 3.5%.

The chain joins TRBV19 to TRBJ1-2; 7 bases are shared with TRBD1. The receptor's source is a woman under 30 who had recovered from COVID-19. Sequenced material: peripheral blood. The CDR3 nucleotides read TGTGCCAGTAGTATAAGTAAGGGGGCGAGCTATGGCTACACCTTC. Its translation is CASSISKGASYGYTF.